The 25 T cell receptor beta chains below all came from one sample that was sequenced in a study of cytomegalovirus exposure and HLA in healthy donors. Libraries were prepared by immunoSEQ multiplex PCR; TCRdb keeps only in-frame clonotypes and omits some of them. The data show 130,000 or so clones, about 90% seen once. Specimen: PBMCs. The receptors shown here come from a man aged 25-45 years in good health and CMV-seronegative.

V and J are TRBV19 and TRBJ2-7; D uncertain. This CDR3 is 14 amino acids long. V dropped 4 bases and J dropped 1 base, with 11 bases sitting between them. CDR1 and CDR2 (germline): LNHDA, SQIVND (reference sequence). CDR3 loop: CASSRPTESYEQYF. In nucleotides, the CDR3 is TGTGCCAGTAGTAGACCTACAGAATCCTACGAGCAGTACTTC.

The V gene is TRBV7-9, the J gene TRBJ1-2, with D possibly being TRBD1 (6 bases). Germline V gene lookup returns CDR1 SEHNR and CDR2 FQNEAQ (reference sequence). The CDR3 is 16 residues long. The ends were cut back, 5 bases at V and 4 bases at J, with 20 bases in the middle. CDR3 sequence reads: CASSRGRDRSSYGYTF. The CDR3 nucleotides read TGTGCCAGCAGCCGTGGGAGAGACAGGTCTTCCTATGGCTACACCTTC.

The chain employs TRBV28 and TRBJ2-1, with 7 bases that match TRBD1. V dropped 6 bases and J dropped 7; count of bases not matched to a gene: 6. CDR3 length: 13 residues. Germline V CDR1 and CDR2: MDHEN, SYDVKM. The CDR3 loop is CASSLTGINEQFF. In DNA form, the CDR3 reads TGTGCCAGCAGCCTGACAGGGATTAATGAGCAGTTCTTC. Using reference TRBV28 and TRBJ2-1 for the parts outside the CDR3, the full variable domain is DVKVTQSSRYLVKRTGEKVFLECVQDMDHENMFWYRQDPGLGLRLIYFSYDVKMKEKGDIPEGYSVSREKKERFSLILESASTNQTSMYLCASSLTGINEQFFGPGTRLTVL.

The chain links TRBV5-1 to TRBJ1-1; D call uncertain. The V gene's germline CDR1 is SGHRS and CDR2 YFSETQ. This CDR3 has 14 amino acids. V was clipped by 1 base and J by 3 bases, with 10 bases between them. CDR3 amino acids: CASSLMRGDTEAFF. The DNA for the CDR3 is TGCGCCAGCAGCTTGATGCGGGGTGACACTGAAGCTTTCTTT.

The rearrangement joins TRBV6-6 to TRBJ2-7; 8 positions agree with TRBD1. Germline CDR1 and CDR2: MNHNY and SVGAGI (reference sequence). The ends lost 5 bases at V and 4 bases at J; junction bases unmatched: 13. CDR3 size: 16 residues. CDR3 sequence reads: CASSLNDRGNSYEQYF. In DNA, the CDR3 is TGTGCCAGCAGTCTTAATGACAGGGGTAACTCATACGAGCAGTACTTC.

The chain is built from TRBV9 and TRBJ2-1; 11 nucleotides agree with TRBD2. The CDR3 totals 14 residues. Trimming took 4 bases from V and 6 from J; bases not matched to a gene: 3. Germline V gene sequence: CDR1 SGDLS, CDR2 YYNGEE. CDR3 loop: CASSPGTSGNEQFF. DNA of the CDR3: TGTGCCAGCAGCCCGGGGACTAGCGGCAATGAGCAGTTCTTC. Full variable domain (outside the CDR3, taken from reference TRBV9 and TRBJ2-1): DSGVTQTPKHLITATGQRVTLRCSPRSGDLSVYWYQQSLDQGLQFLIQYYNGEERAKGNILERFSAQQFPDLHSELNLSSLELGDSALYFCASSPGTSGNEQFFGPGTRLTVL.

The J gene is TRBJ1-5, the V gene TRBV6-5; maybe TRBD1 (6 bases). V lost 6 bases to trimming and J lost 7 bases, with 16 bases between them. Germline V CDR1 and CDR2: MNHEY, SVGAGI. The CDR3 sequence is 14 residues long. CDR3 loop: CASSLTGFGQPQHF. CDR3 nucleotides: TGTGCCAGCAGCTTAACAGGGTTTGGGCAGCCCCAGCATTTT.

The chain recombines TRBV5-4 with TRBJ2-5, with 12 nucleotides matching TRBD2. This CDR3 is built from 16 residues. V shed 2 bases, J shed 1 base, and the junction held 3 bases outside the gene matches. Germline-derived CDR1 and CDR2 are SGHNT and YYREEE (reference sequence). Written as DNA, the CDR3 is TGTGCCAGCAGCTTCCGACTAGCGGGGGCCCAAGAGACCCAGTACTTC. Its protein product is CASSFRLAGAQETQYF.

This chain links TRBV18 with TRBJ2-7, with D perhaps TRBD1 (6 bases). The CDR3 extends over 14 amino acids. Trimming stripped 0 bases from V and 6 bases from J, with 12 bases between. The germline V gene encodes CDR1 KGHSH and CDR2 LQKENI. CDR3 in DNA: TGTGCCAGCTCACCACCGGACAGCCGAATCGAGCAGTACTTC. It encodes CASSPPDSRIEQYF.

The rearrangement uses TRBV6-5 and TRBJ1-2, with a possible D match to TRBD1 (6 bases). Per the germline V gene, CDR1 is MNHEY and CDR2 is SVGAGI. V dropped 2 bases and J dropped 2 bases, with 9 bases sitting between them. The CDR3 is 14 amino acids. This CDR3 reads CASSYDRPNYGYTF. The CDR3 coding sequence is TGTGCCAGCAGTTACGACAGGCCCAACTATGGCTACACCTTC.

The rearrangement joins TRBV2 to TRBJ2-1; 10 bases agree with TRBD1. V shed 6 bases, J shed 3 bases, and the junction held 8 bases outside the gene matches. CDR1 is SNHLY, CDR2 FYNNEI, per germline. The CDR3 runs to 16 residues. CDR3 DNA sequence: TGTGCCAGCAGCGGATTACGGACAGGGGGCTACAATGAGCAGTTCTTC. Translated: CASSGLRTGGYNEQFF.

This clone was recorded only once. V gene TRBV5-1 combines with J gene TRBJ2-3; D is perhaps TRBD1 (6 bases). The length of the CDR3 is 16 residues. Per germline, CDR1 SGHRS and CDR2 YFSETQ. V was pared by 4 bases and J by 0 bases, with 15 bases between. CDR3 DNA: TGCGCCAGCAGCCGGAACCCAGGGGTCAGCACAGATACGCAGTATTTT. Protein: CASSRNPGVSTDTQYF.

The chain combines TRBV27 with TRBJ1-2; D not resolved. Germline loops: CDR1 MNHEY, CDR2 SMNVEV (reference sequence). V was trimmed by 0 bases and J by 4 bases, leaving 15 bases between them. This CDR3 spans 16 amino acids. The CDR3: CASSLSWAGGPYGYTF. In DNA form, the CDR3 reads TGTGCCAGCAGTTTATCTTGGGCAGGAGGGCCCTATGGCTACACCTTC.

CDR3 in amino acids: CASSYGQGNYGYTF. CDR3 DNA sequence: TGTGCCAGCTCATACGGACAGGGTAACTATGGCTACACCTTC. The V and J genes are TRBV18 and TRBJ1-2; 8 nucleotides line up with TRBD1. With V trimmed by 5 bases and J by 1 base, 3 bases remained unmatched. The germline CDR1 and CDR2 sequences are KGHSH and LQKENI. CDR3 length equals 14 residues.

This clone was picked up one time. One junction end disagrees with the germline gene, perhaps due to a read error. Here the CDR3 reads CSIQIRESYEQYF. CDR3 DNA: TGCTCCATCCAAATACGCGAGTCCTACGAGCAGTACTTC. This chain links TRBV28 with TRBJ2-7; D remains ambiguous. This CDR3 comprises 13 residues. CDR1 MDHEN and CDR2 SYDVKM come from the germline V gene. Variable domain in full (rest from reference TRBV28 and TRBJ2-7): DVKVTQSSRYLVKRTGEKVFLECVQDMDHENMFWYRQDPGLGLRLIYFSYDVKMKEKGDIPEGYSVSREKKERFSLILESASTNQTSMYLCSIQIRESYEQYFGPGTRLTVT.

CDR3 sequence: CASSPGTSGFEQYF. The CDR3 region has the DNA TGTGCCAGCAGCCCCGGGACTAGCGGGTTCGAGCAGTACTTC. The V and J genes are TRBV9 and TRBJ2-7, with 12 bases matching TRBD2. The CDR3 extends over 14 amino acids. CDR1 and CDR2 (germline): SGDLS, YYNGEE. V shed 4 bases and J 6 bases; nucleotides not matched to a gene: 5.

The rearrangement links TRBV28 to TRBJ1-1; D remains unclear. This CDR3 has 11 amino acids. CDR1 is MDHEN, CDR2 SYDVKM, per germline. The V and J ends lost 10 bases and 2 bases respectively, with 8 bases between them. CDR3 sequence: CAIEANTEAFF. The CDR3 DNA sequence: TGTGCCATCGAAGCAAACACTGAAGCTTTCTTT.

The chain employs TRBV19 and TRBJ1-1, with no clear D. Per the germline V gene, CDR1 is LNHDA and CDR2 is SQIVND (reference sequence). V lost 3 bases and J 1 base, leaving 3 bases between the germline ends. The CDR3 loop spans 12 amino acids. For the CDR3, the DNA is TGTGCCAGTAGTATCAAGAACACTGAAGCTTTCTTT. Its translation is CASSIKNTEAFF.

This chain joins TRBV28 and TRBJ2-1; 12 bases align to TRBD2. CDR1 is MDHEN and CDR2 is SYDVKM in the germline V gene. After removal of 7 bases from V and 0 bases from J, the junction contained 4 bases not matched to a gene. This CDR3 has 16 amino acids. Here the CDR3 reads CASTPSGGASYNEQFF. The CDR3 DNA reads TGTGCCAGCACTCCTAGCGGGGGGGCCTCCTACAATGAGCAGTTCTTC.

The chain uses TRBV6-6 and TRBJ2-7; D perhaps matches TRBD1 (8 bases). Germline V gene data show CDR1 as MNHNY and CDR2 as SVGAGI (reference sequence). Deletions cut 3 bases from V and 2 bases from J, with 17 bases between. The CDR3 runs 16 residues. This CDR3 is CASSYGRGTGTYEQYF. CDR3 DNA: TGTGCCAGCAGTTATGGGAGGGGGACAGGAACCTACGAGCAGTACTTC.

The genes are TRBV2 and TRBJ2-7; no reliable D call. Germline CDR1 reads SNHLY; CDR2 reads FYNNEI. This CDR3 has 11 residues. Trimming pared 6 bases from V and 5 bases from J, leaving 8 bases between. The CDR3 nucleotides are TGTGCCAGCAGCCCTATGAACGAGCAGTACTTC. Amino acids: CASSPMNEQYF.

This rearrangement joins TRBV28 to TRBJ2-7; TRBD1 might be the D (6 bases). CDR1 MDHEN and CDR2 SYDVKM come from the germline V gene. The CDR3 consists of 14 residues. The germline V and J ends were trimmed by 3 bases and 0 bases, with 9 bases remaining between them. The CDR3 protein is CASSLVTGSYEQYF. The CDR3, as DNA: TGTGCCAGCAGTTTGGTGACAGGCTCCTACGAGCAGTACTTC.

This clone has a handful of counts. The chain employs TRBV28 and TRBJ2-7; TRBD1 is a possible D gene (5 bases). The CDR3 is 16 amino acids. Germline V gene data show CDR1 as MDHEN and CDR2 as SYDVKM. V was pared by 2 bases and J by 0 bases, with 14 bases between. The CDR3 region is CASSLALRGGSYEQYF. DNA for the CDR3: TGTGCCAGCAGTTTAGCACTAAGGGGTGGCTCCTACGAGCAGTACTTC.

The chain couples TRBV4-1 to TRBJ1-1, with no clear D. V lost 0 bases and J lost 3, with 14 bases in between. The CDR3 length is 16 residues. From germline, CDR1 is MGHRA and CDR2 YSYEKL. For the CDR3, the DNA is TGCGCCAGCAGCCAAGAGGCGAACAGAAAAGACACTGAAGCTTTCTTT. Its translation is CASSQEANRKDTEAFF.

The rearrangement uses TRBV11-2 and TRBJ1-1; 7 bases are shared with TRBD1. This CDR3 is built from 13 residues. CDR1 is SGHAT and CDR2 is FQNNGV in the germline V gene. V gave up 5 bases and J gave up 5 bases; unmatched junction bases: 5. The CDR3 nucleotides read TGTGCCAGCAGCGACGACAGGGTAACTGAAGCTTTCTTT. Protein sequence: CASSDDRVTEAFF.